These 20 T cell receptor beta chains originate from one sample sequenced in a study of shared clonotypes between healthy human individuals. Here immunoSEQ multiplex PCR was the method, and the copy in TCRdb shows in-frame clones only, minus some. The table has a few hundred thousand clones, around three quarters seen once. Sequenced: PBMCs. All receptors come from a woman aged 40 to 55 in good health. Some clones in this sample may be carry-over from other donors' samples.

This chain uses TRBV6-6 with TRBJ2-1, with D perhaps matching TRBD1 (6 bases). V was trimmed by 6 bases and J by 4 bases, leaving 10 bases between them. CDR3 size: 13 residues. The germline CDR1 and CDR2 sequences are MNHNY and SVGAGI (reference sequence). CDR3 bases: TGTGCCAGCAGCAAGGACAGATACAATGAGCAGTTCTTC. As protein: CASSKDRYNEQFF.

V gene TRBV7-9 combines with J gene TRBJ2-7, with no clear D. V lost 5 bases to trimming and J lost 4 bases, with 15 bases between them. Per germline, CDR1 SEHNR and CDR2 FQNEAQ (reference sequence). The CDR3 has 14 residues. The chain's CDR3 is CASSPTDGFYEQYF. In DNA, the CDR3 is TGTGCCAGCAGCCCTACCGATGGGTTTTACGAGCAGTACTTC.

The chain employs TRBV5-4 and TRBJ2-7; TRBD2 aligns across 9 bases. The V gene's germline CDR1 is SGHNT and CDR2 YYREEE (reference sequence). The V and J ends lost 0 bases and 0 bases, in that order; junction bases with no gene match: 1. The CDR3 has 15 residues. CDR3 sequence: CASSLDSGSSYEQYF. The CDR3 DNA follows: TGTGCCAGCAGCTTGGATAGCGGGAGCTCCTACGAGCAGTACTTC.

V is TRBV29-1 and J is TRBJ2-5, with D possibly being TRBD1 (6 bases). The J call is in doubt because the DNA end fits TRBJ2-7 better. The germline gives CDR1 SQVTM, CDR2 ANQGSEA. The CDR3 length is 13 residues. This CDR3 reads CSASRDTYYEQYF. Written as DNA, the CDR3 is TGCAGCGCCTCCCGGGACACCTACTACGAGCAGTACTTC.

This clone has a single count. Possible read error: a much larger clone is one base away. Other DNA sequences in this sample translate to the same CDR3. The chain links TRBV20-1 to TRBJ2-5; D is unresolved. Between the trimmed V and J ends, which lost 3 bases and 2 bases, there was a span of 4 bases. This CDR3 has 11 residues. Germline values: CDR1 DFQATT, CDR2 SNEGSKA (reference sequence). The CDR3 is CSARVQETQYF. The DNA of the CDR3 is TGCAGTGCTAGGGTGCAAGAGACCCAGTACTTC.

This clone appeared once. This chain uses TRBV7-9 with TRBJ2-1, with a weak D call TRBD2 (6 bases). This CDR3 spans 18 amino acids. Trimming took off 5 bases at V and 7 bases at J, with 27 bases between the two ends. The V gene's germline CDR1 is SEHNR and CDR2 FQNEAQ (reference sequence). The CDR3 DNA sequence: TGTGCCAGCAGCAATTTGGACGCCGGACTCGACCGGGGGAATGAGCAGTTCTTC. Its protein product is CASSNLDAGLDRGNEQFF.

The chain couples TRBV11-2 to TRBJ2-7; TRBD2 matches 7 bases. The trim removed 3 bases at V and 6 bases at J, leaving 2 bases unmatched. The CDR3 is 12 residues long. Germline V gene data show CDR1 as SGHAT and CDR2 as FQNNGV. CDR3 protein: CASSLGGVEQYF. CDR3 in DNA: TGTGCCAGCAGCTTGGGAGGGGTCGAGCAGTACTTC.

V usage is TRBV5-4 and J usage is TRBJ1-5; maybe TRBD1 (5 bases). CDR3 length: 14 residues. The ends were cut back, 0 bases at V and 11 bases at J, with 15 bases in the middle. Looked up from germline, CDR1 is SGHNT and CDR2 is YYREEE (reference sequence). The CDR3 loop reads CASSLVGDPLSQHF. For the CDR3, the DNA is TGTGCCAGCAGCTTGGTAGGGGACCCCCTCTCCCAGCATTTT.

The chain is built from TRBV6-5 and TRBJ2-3; D ambiguous. This CDR3 is 13 amino acids long. The ends were cut back, 7 bases at V and 3 bases at J, with 11 bases in the middle. The germline CDR1 and CDR2 sequences are MNHEY and SVGAGI. DNA of the CDR3: TGTGCCAGCACCGACTCGGGTACAGATACGCAGTATTTT. This codes for CASTDSGTDTQYF.

This clone was detected once. The CDR3 DNA reads as TGTGCCAGCAGCTTCCTAGCGGTCACAGATACGCAGTATTTT. It codes for CASSFLAVTDTQYF. The chain links TRBV5-4 to TRBJ2-3, with 7 bases matching TRBD2. This CDR3 contains 14 residues. V trimming: 2 bases; J trimming: 2 bases; junction bases outside the gene matches: 2. Per the germline V gene, CDR1 is SGHNT and CDR2 is YYREEE (reference sequence).

This chain's CDR3 is CASSVLSGAYNEQFF. Here the CDR3 DNA reads TGTGCCAGCAGCGTTTTAAGCGGGGCTTACAATGAGCAGTTCTTC. This chain links TRBV9 with TRBJ2-1; TRBD2 matches 7 bases. The CDR3 length is 15 residues. Per the germline V gene, CDR1 is SGDLS and CDR2 is YYNGEE. V shed 2 bases and J 4 bases; nucleotides not matched to a gene: 6.

Written as DNA, the CDR3 is TGCGCCAGCAGCCAAAGGGTGGGAGATACGCAGTATTTT. Amino acids: CASSQRVGDTQYF. The V call is TRBV4-1, the J call TRBJ2-3; D gene ambiguous. The germline V and J ends were trimmed by 2 bases and 5 bases, with 8 bases remaining between them. CDR3 length equals 13 residues. Germline V gene lookup returns CDR1 MGHRA and CDR2 YSYEKL.

J is TRBJ1-1 and V is TRBV5-6; D gene uncertain. The CDR3 loop spans 15 amino acids. Germline CDR1 and CDR2: SGHDT and YYEEEE. Trimming stripped 0 bases from V and 4 bases from J, with 13 bases between. The CDR3, as DNA: TGTGCCAGCAGCTTGGAAGAGACTCGGGGCACTGAAGCTTTCTTT. Protein sequence: CASSLEETRGTEAFF.

The rearrangement joins TRBV2 to TRBJ2-5; 15 bases match TRBD2. V was clipped by 9 bases and J by 2 bases; unmatched bases: 7. The length of the CDR3 is 16 residues. The germline V gene has CDR1 SNHLY and CDR2 FYNNEI. In DNA form, the CDR3 reads TGTGCCAGTAGGAGGGGACTAGCGGGAGGTCAAGAGACCCAGTACTTC. Translation gives CASRRGLAGGQETQYF.

The chain links TRBV18 to TRBJ2-5, with TRBD2 identical over 7 bases. This CDR3 contains 14 residues. V gave up 1 base and J gave up 5 bases; unmatched junction bases: 4. Per germline, CDR1 KGHSH and CDR2 LQKENI. The CDR3 loop reads CASSPRRERETQYF. The CDR3 DNA reads as TGTGCCAGCTCACCACGGCGGGAGAGGGAGACCCAGTACTTC.

The V and J genes are TRBV11-2 and TRBJ2-5, with D unclear. Germline-derived CDR1 and CDR2 are SGHAT and FQNNGV. CDR3 size: 13 residues. Trimming pared 2 bases from V and 4 bases from J, leaving 8 bases between. CDR3 region: CASSLTLGETQYF. CDR3 sequence (DNA): TGTGCCAGCAGCTTAACCCTGGGAGAGACCCAGTACTTC.

The chain uses TRBV10-2 and TRBJ2-7, with TRBD2 matching over 8 bases. V lost 2 bases and J lost 3; bases outside the gene matches: 6. CDR3 length: 15 amino acids. Germline V CDR1 and CDR2: WSHSY, SAAADI. The CDR3 DNA reads TGCGCCAGCAGTGAGATAAGCGGGAGATTCTACGAGCAGTACTTC. Translated: CASSEISGRFYEQYF.

The V call is TRBV5-1, the J call TRBJ2-7, with a tentative D call TRBD1 (6 bases). CDR3 length: 14 amino acids. With 5 bases removed from V and 3 bases from J, the gap between germline ends came to 15 bases. Germline CDR1 SGHRS, CDR2 YFSETQ. Here the CDR3 reads CASSRDTGGYEQYF. In DNA form, the CDR3 reads TGCGCCAGCAGTCGGGACACTGGGGGCTACGAGCAGTACTTC.

This chain connects TRBV7-2 to TRBJ2-1; 8 bases agree with TRBD1. CDR1 SGHTA and CDR2 FQGNSA come from the germline V gene. V was clipped by 1 base and J by 9 bases; unmatched bases: 8. The CDR3 has 15 residues. The CDR3 coding sequence is TGTGCCAGCAGCTTAGGCAGGGGGCTCGTTGGTGAGCAGTTCTTC. As protein: CASSLGRGLVGEQFF.

The V and J genes are TRBV5-4 and TRBJ1-1; D unresolved. Germline values: CDR1 SGHNT, CDR2 YYREEE (reference sequence). Trimming removed 0 bases from V and 2 bases from J, with 5 bases in between. The CDR3 is made up of 13 amino acids. The CDR3 sequence: CASSLGANTEAFF. Written as DNA, the CDR3 is TGTGCCAGCAGCTTGGGGGCTAACACTGAAGCTTTCTTT.